Listed here are 16 T cell receptor beta chains from one sample, sequenced in a study of OX40 agonist ivuxolimab in advanced cancers. TCRdb's copy holds only in-frame clones and misses some; the assay was immunoSEQ multiplex PCR. The table records around 20,000 clones, about 86% of them present only once. Source: CD4+ or CD8+ T cells sorted from blood, taken in a trial of the OX40 agonist ivuxolimab. Receptors originate from an adult with an advanced solid tumor such as melanoma, head and neck, liver or kidney cancer.

This chain uses TRBV18 with TRBJ2-1; 8 bases agree with TRBD1. Trimming removed 0 bases from V and 4 bases from J; junction bases left unmatched: 2. Per germline, CDR1 KGHSH and CDR2 LQKENI. The CDR3 consists of 15 residues. CDR3 protein: CASSPPTGGYNEQFF. The CDR3 nucleotides are TGTGCCAGCTCACCACCCACAGGGGGTTACAATGAGCAGTTCTTC.

The V call is TRBV7-9, the J call TRBJ2-3, with a weak D call TRBD2 (5 bases). The CDR3 consists of 16 residues. With 1 base removed from V and 2 bases from J, the gap between germline ends came to 13 bases. CDR1 SEHNR and CDR2 FQNEAQ come from the germline V gene (reference sequence). CDR3 sequence: CASSLEGGGNTDTQYF. CDR3 sequence (DNA): TGTGCCAGCAGCTTAGAGGGTGGAGGCAACACAGATACGCAGTATTTT.

This clone was counted a few times. The chain links TRBV6-5 to TRBJ2-7; 11 bases are a match to TRBD2. The CDR3 length is 13 residues. The germline CDR1 and CDR2 sequences are MNHEY and SVGAGI. V was clipped by 7 bases and J by 3 bases; unmatched bases: 2. CDR3 DNA: TGTGCCAGCACTAGCGGGAGGAGCTACGAGCAGTACTTC. Translated, it gives CASTSGRSYEQYF.

This clone was counted once. The V gene is TRBV5-1, the J gene TRBJ1-1; the D gene is possibly TRBD1 (6 bases). Germline V gene sequence: CDR1 SGHRS, CDR2 YFSETQ. CDR3 length: 14 amino acids. Deletions cut 2 bases from V and 1 base from J, with 9 bases between. The CDR3 nucleotides are TGCGCCAGCAGCTTACAGGGCGGGAACACTGAAGCTTTCTTT. The encoded protein is CASSLQGGNTEAFF.

V gene TRBV11-2 combines with J gene TRBJ2-7; D remains ambiguous. The CDR3 totals 10 residues. V was pared by 5 bases and J by 6 bases, with 5 bases between. In germline, CDR1 is SGHAT, CDR2 FQNNGV. For the CDR3, the DNA is TGTGCCAGCAGCCCCCCCGAGCAGTACTTC. As protein: CASSPPEQYF.

V usage is TRBV4-3 and J usage is TRBJ2-1; no clear D gene. Deletions cut 0 bases from V and 10 bases from J, with 10 bases between. CDR3 length: 13 residues. The germline gives CDR1 LGHNA, CDR2 YSLEER. The DNA for the CDR3 is TGCGCCAGCAGCCAAGATTGGCTGGGCGAGCAGTTCTTC. It encodes CASSQDWLGEQFF.

The rearrangement links TRBV5-1 to TRBJ2-2; TRBD2 matches at 11 bases. CDR1 and CDR2 (germline): SGHRS, YFSETQ. Trimming took 4 bases from V and 5 from J; bases not matched to a gene: 7. This CDR3 comprises 16 residues. The CDR3 region has the DNA TGCGCCAGCAGCCCGTATAGCGGGGGGGCAACCGGGGAGCTGTTTTTT. Translated: CASSPYSGGATGELFF.

The rearrangement uses TRBV7-6 and TRBJ2-2, with D perhaps matching TRBD2 (7 bases). The V end lost 5 bases, the J end lost 4 bases, and 17 bases lay between the germline ends. The germline CDR1 and CDR2 sequences are SGHVS and FNYEAQ. CDR3 length: 16 amino acids. The CDR3 protein is CASSLRGAEFTGELFF. The DNA of the CDR3 is TGTGCCAGCAGCCTACGGGGGGCGGAATTCACCGGGGAGCTGTTTTTT.

The V call is TRBV2, the J call TRBJ2-1; D remains unclear. In germline, CDR1 is SNHLY, CDR2 FYNNEI. V shed 6 bases and J shed 4 bases, with 7 bases lying between them. CDR3 size: 12 residues. The CDR3 DNA reads as TGTGCCAGCAGAGACCAGTACAATGAGCAGTTCTTC. Its protein product is CASRDQYNEQFF.

This clone was detected once. The chain recombines TRBV6-1 with TRBJ2-3; 10 bases fit TRBD2. V trimming: 2 bases; J trimming: 0 bases; junction bases outside the gene matches: 2. CDR3 length: 16 residues. The germline gives CDR1 MNHNS, CDR2 SASEGT. The CDR3 sequence: CASSETAGGSTDTQYF. The CDR3 DNA follows: TGTGCCAGCAGTGAAACAGCGGGGGGGAGCACAGATACGCAGTATTTT.

The chain combines TRBV5-6 with TRBJ1-4; no reliable D call. V shed 4 bases and J shed 8 bases, with 24 bases lying between them. The CDR3 contains 17 residues. Germline V gene data show CDR1 as SGHDT and CDR2 as YYEEEE. The chain's CDR3 is CASSPREGNDAREKLFF. DNA of the CDR3: TGTGCCAGCAGCCCGAGGGAGGGAAACGACGCCAGGGAAAAACTGTTTTTT.

V and J are TRBV5-1 and TRBJ2-5; D uncertain. Deletions cut 2 bases from V and 0 bases from J, with 2 bases between. Germline-derived CDR1 and CDR2 are SGHRS and YFSETQ. CDR3 length equals 12 residues. The CDR3: CASSLNQETQYF. Here the CDR3 DNA reads TGCGCCAGCAGCTTAAACCAAGAGACCCAGTACTTC.

This rearrangement joins TRBV7-2 to TRBJ2-3; 10 nucleotides agree with TRBD1. This CDR3 is 16 amino acids long. Germline CDR1 SGHTA, CDR2 FQGNSA. V was pared by 4 bases and J by 4 bases, with 8 bases of the junction left unmatched. The CDR3 here is CASSSLGQGIADTQYF. In nucleotides, the CDR3 is TGTGCCAGCAGCTCCCTGGGACAGGGGATAGCAGATACGCAGTATTTT. Complete variable domain (other parts from reference TRBV7-2 and TRBJ2-3): GAGVSQSPSNKVTEKGKDVELRCDPISGHTALYWYRQSLGQGLEFLIYFQGNSAPDKSGLPSDRFSAERTGGSVSTLTIQRTQQEDSAVYLCASSSLGQGIADTQYFGPGTRLTVL.

The chain is built from TRBV18 and TRBJ2-3; D not resolved. The germline V and J ends were trimmed by 3 bases and 0 bases, with 7 bases remaining between them. The germline CDR1 and CDR2 sequences are KGHSH and LQKENI. The CDR3 loop spans 14 amino acids. In DNA form, the CDR3 reads TGTGCCAGCTCACCCGCACGGAGCACAGATACGCAGTATTTT. It yields the protein CASSPARSTDTQYF.

The J gene is TRBJ2-7, the V gene TRBV11-2; D possibly corresponds to TRBD2 (5 bases). Germline V gives CDR1 SGHAT, CDR2 FQNNGV. The CDR3 covers 13 residues. Trimming stripped 7 bases from V and 5 bases from J, with 15 bases between. The CDR3 here is CASKSDRGHEQYF. The CDR3 DNA follows: TGTGCCAGCAAAAGCGACCGGGGTCACGAGCAGTACTTC.

This clone came up once. The V and J genes are TRBV5-6 and TRBJ2-2; 7 bases line up with TRBD1. CDR3 length: 17 amino acids. V was clipped by 1 base and J by 7 bases; unmatched bases: 13. Germline values: CDR1 SGHDT, CDR2 YYEEEE. CDR3 nucleotide sequence: TGTGCCAGCAGCTTGTTTGGAACAGGGGTTGAAGACGGGGAGCTGTTTTTT. Protein: CASSLFGTGVEDGELFF.